These 14 T cell receptor beta chains were sequenced from one sample in a study of CXCR3-negative and CXCR3-positive naive CD8 T cells. The libraries of TRB cDNA were constructed through 5' RACE using UMI labels. TCRdb re-analyzed the 5' RACE reads; it lists each CDR3 protein once, without DNA. This sample's clone table lists 70,000 to 100,000 distinct CDR3 sequences. Sample: naive CXCR3- CD8+ T cells from blood. Noted subset: CD45RO-CCR7+CD27+CD95- naive CD8+ T cells lacking CXCR3 (TNR3-). The source of these receptors is a human donor in good health. Some clones in this sample may be carry-over from other donors' samples.

The chain recombines TRBV28 with TRBJ2-2; without DNA, the TCRdb call of TRBD1 cannot be checked. The germline V gene has CDR1 MDHEN and CDR2 SYDVKM. The CDR3 has 12 amino acids. The CDR3: CASSDRTGELFF.

This chain uses TRBV7-9 with TRBJ1-1. This CDR3 is built from 11 residues. The germline gives CDR1 SEHNR, CDR2 FQNEAQ (reference sequence). This CDR3 is CASRGNTEAFF. Combining the CDR3 with reference TRBV7-9 and TRBJ1-1 gives the whole variable domain DTGVSQNPRHKITKRGQNVTFRCDPISEHNRLYWYRQTLGQGPEFLTYFQNEAQLEKSRLLSDRFSAERPKGSFSTLEIQRTEQGDSAMYLCASRGNTEAFFGQGTRLTVV.

This chain's CDR3 is CSACDRVMNTEAFF. V gene TRBV20-1 combines with J gene TRBJ1-1; TCRdb's assignment of TRBD1 cannot be checked, as there is no DNA. Looked up from germline, CDR1 is DFQATT and CDR2 is SNEGSKA (reference sequence). The CDR3 covers 14 residues.

The chain employs TRBV6-2 or TRBV6-3 and TRBJ2-1; checking the TCRdb D call of TRBD1 is not possible without DNA. Germline-derived CDR1 and CDR2 are MNHEY and SVGEGT. The CDR3 sequence is 12 residues long. The chain's CDR3 is CASSSTGTEQFF.

V gene TRBV29-1 combines with J gene TRBJ2-3. The CDR3 loop spans 14 amino acids. Germline V gives CDR1 SQVTM, CDR2 ANQGSEA. The CDR3 loop is CSVESELRTDTQYF.

CDR3 sequence: CASTSRGPRADTQYF. V is TRBV6-5 and J is TRBJ2-3; absent DNA, TCRdb's TRBD1 call cannot be checked. This CDR3 region has 15 residues. The germline gives CDR1 MNHEY, CDR2 SVGAGI.

The chain joins TRBV20-1 to TRBJ2-7; TCRdb indicates TRBD2, and absent DNA this call remains unverified. Germline V gene data show CDR1 as DFQATT and CDR2 as SNEGSKA (reference sequence). The CDR3 covers 15 residues. CDR3 sequence reads: CSARDRASGWVEQYF.

The chain joins TRBV20-1 to TRBJ2-5; TCRdb indicates TRBD1, and absent DNA this call remains unverified. The CDR3 is 14 residues long. The germline gives CDR1 DFQATT, CDR2 SNEGSKA (reference sequence). The CDR3 here is CSAREDRVLETQYF.

This chain joins TRBV12-3 or TRBV12-4 and TRBJ2-7; TCRdb selects TRBD2, and the lack of DNA leaves this call unchecked. This CDR3 comprises 14 residues. The CDR3 reads CASSYGPWSYEQYF.

The chain employs TRBV7-6 and TRBJ2-1. The CDR3 is 12 amino acids. CDR1 is SGHVS, CDR2 FNYEAQ, per germline. This CDR3 reads CASSQFDNEQFF.

The chain is built from TRBV12-3 or TRBV12-4 and TRBJ2-7. The CDR3 totals 13 residues. The chain's CDR3 is CASALLGTYEQYF.

This chain connects TRBV15 to TRBJ2-7. Germline loops: CDR1 LNHNV, CDR2 YYDKDF (reference sequence). The CDR3 runs to 13 residues. CDR3 sequence: CATSGRSIYEQYF.

The V and J genes are TRBV20-1 and TRBJ2-2. Germline-derived CDR1 and CDR2 are DFQATT and SNEGSKA (reference sequence). There are 11 residues in the CDR3. The CDR3 loop is CSAGVAGELFF.

This CDR3 is CASSQLWNGNEQFF. V usage is TRBV23-1 and J usage is TRBJ2-1. TRBV23-1 is noted as an ORF with a role that remains uncertain. The CDR3 runs 14 residues.